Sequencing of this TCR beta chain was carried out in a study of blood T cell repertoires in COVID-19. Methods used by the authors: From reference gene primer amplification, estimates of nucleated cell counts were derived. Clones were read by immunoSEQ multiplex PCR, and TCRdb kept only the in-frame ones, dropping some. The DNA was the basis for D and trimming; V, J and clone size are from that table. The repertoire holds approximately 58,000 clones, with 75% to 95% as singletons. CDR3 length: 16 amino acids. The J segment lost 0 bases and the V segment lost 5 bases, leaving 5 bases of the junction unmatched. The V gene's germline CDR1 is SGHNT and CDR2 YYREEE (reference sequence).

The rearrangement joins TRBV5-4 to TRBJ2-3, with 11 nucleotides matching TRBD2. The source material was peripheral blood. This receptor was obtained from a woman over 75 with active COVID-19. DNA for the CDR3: TGTGCCAGCAGACCTACTAGCGGGGGAAGCACAGATACGCAGTATTTT. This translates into CASRPTSGGSTDTQYF.